This section outlines one T cell receptor beta chain sequence together with its context. The data were obtained in a study of T cells in Graves' hyperthyroidism and ophthalmopathy. Using RNA transcripts as the source, TCR beta CDR3 regions were amplified. The HTBI primer set drove a first-round RT-PCR of the TCR CDR3. TCRdb ran MiXCR on the multiplex PCR reads and lists one entry per CDR3 protein. This table has fewer than 400,000 distinct CDR3 sequences, about 25% appearing once. Germline-derived CDR1 and CDR2 are DFQATT and SNEGSKA (reference sequence). The length of the CDR3 is 13 residues. V was pared by 3 bases and J by 4 bases, with 9 bases between.

Sequencing was done on a sample of blood. The receptor comes from a man aged 50 to 60 with Graves' hyperthyroidism. The rearrangement joins TRBV20-1 to TRBJ1-4, with D unclear. CDR3 loop: CSASRAFNEKLFF. As DNA, the CDR3 is TGCAGTGCTAGCCGGGCATTTAATGAAAAACTGTTTTTT.